A selection of T cell receptor beta chains follows, all from one sample in a study of shared clonotypes between healthy human individuals. Libraries were prepared by immunoSEQ multiplex PCR; TCRdb keeps only in-frame clonotypes and omits some of them. The table includes about 580,000 clones, roughly 98% detected once. Sequencing was carried out using naive CD8+ T cells sorted from blood. Receptors originate from a man aged 30 to 45 in good health. Both conserved end residues are part of each CDR3. A D gene is named only where the DNA matches it firmly. Size is stated for part of the rows, as once, few or many counts, or as a class when the clone is expanded.

. TRBJ1-5 TRBV5-1 . TGCGCCAGCAGCCCTAGCGCAGGGGACCAGCCCCAGCATTTT CASSPSAGDQPQHF
. TRBJ1-4 TRBV7-9 . TGTGCCAGCAGCCCTAATAGAGGGGCAACTAATGAAAAACTGTTTTTT CASSPNRGATNEKLFF
. TRBJ2-7 TRBV28 . TGTGCCAGCTATACGGGGATTGATACCTACGAGCAGTACTTC CASYTGIDTYEQYF
. TRBJ2-7 TRBV6-6 . TGTGCCAGCAGTACTAGCTACGAGCAGTACTTC CASSTSYEQYF
. TRBJ2-2 TRBV7-2 . TGTGCCAGCAGCTCCCGCACCGGGGAGCTGTTTTTT CASSSRTGELFF
TRBD1 TRBJ2-1 TRBV10-1 . TGCGCCAGCAGTGGCGGGACAGGGGGCCCTACCTACAATGAGCAGTTCTTC CASSGGTGGPTYNEQFF
. TRBJ2-7 TRBV9 . TGTGCCAGCAGCGTACAGTCCTTCTCCTACGAGCAGTACTTC CASSVQSFSYEQYF
. TRBJ2-7 TRBV5-1 . TGCGCCAGCAGCGCCGACAGGTACGAGCAGTACTTC CASSADRYEQYF
TRBD1 TRBJ2-1 TRBV11-1 . TGTGCCAGCAGCTTAATGACAGGGTCTTTCGATGAGCAGTTCTTC CASSLMTGSFDEQFF
TRBD1 TRBJ2-1 TRBV6-5 . TGTGCCAGCAGATACAGGGGGTCCCCTATACAAGATGAGCAGTTCTTC CASRYRGSPIQDEQFF
TRBD1 TRBJ2-2 TRBV5-1 . TGCGCCAGCAGCTCTGAGACAGGGGCCACCGGGGAGCTGTTTTTT CASSSETGATGELFF
. TRBJ2-1 TRBV7-7 . TGTGCTAGCAGCCCTCTCCTAGGAGCTCCCTACAATGAGCAGTTCTTC CASSPLLGAPYNEQFF
TRBD2 TRBJ2-7 TRBV6-1 . TGTGCCAGCAGTCTGACTAGCGGGATCCTCTACGAGCAGTACTTC CASSLTSGILYEQYF
. TRBJ1-5 TRBV10-2 once TGCGCCAGCGGAGAGTATAGCAATCAGCCCCAGCATTTT CASGEYSNQPQHF
. TRBJ2-7 TRBV5-1 . TGCGCCAGCAGCTTGTTTGGCAGAACCTCCTACGAGCAGTACTTC CASSLFGRTSYEQYF
. TRBJ1-5 TRBV5-1 . TGCGCCAGCAGCTTAGGCAGCGGGGGCAGCAATCAGCCCCAGCATTTT CASSLGSGGSNQPQHF
. TRBJ1-4 TRBV7-6 . TGTGCCAGCAGCCGAACGTCGGGGGACCATGAAAAACTGTTTTTT CASSRTSGDHEKLFF
. TRBJ2-7 TRBV29-1 . TGCAGCGCGGGAGGGGGCGCGGACTACGAGCAGTACTTC CSAGGGADYEQYF
. TRBJ2-1 TRBV5-8 . TGTGCCAGCAGCTTGGCCTCACTGAGTTTTTCCTACAATGAGCAGTTCTTC CASSLASLSFSYNEQFF
. TRBJ1-5 TRBV7-9 . TGTGCCAGCACCTTAATTGGACGTCTCAATCAGCCCCAGCATTTT CASTLIGRLNQPQHF
. TRBJ1-2 TRBV27 . TGTGCCAGCAGGGCGAACTATGGCTACACCTTC CASRANYGYTF
. TRBJ2-2 TRBV7-9 . TGTGCCAGCAGGGAACGGAACACCGGGGAGCTGTTTTTT CASRERNTGELFF
. TRBJ1-2 TRBV14 . TGTGCCAGCAGCCAATCGGGGATCTATGGCTACACCTTC CASSQSGIYGYTF
. TRBJ1-5 TRBV29-1 . TGCAGCGTTGTAGATGATAGCAATCAGCCCCAGCATTTT CSVVDDSNQPQHF
. TRBJ2-3 TRBV27 . TGTGCCAGCAGTTCTTTGAACCCCAGCACAGATACGCAGTATTTT CASSSLNPSTDTQYF
TRBD1 TRBJ2-1 TRBV29-1 . TGCAGCACCGTCCGACAGGGCTATGAGCAGTTCTTC CSTVRQGYEQFF
TRBD2 TRBJ2-1 TRBV27 . TGTGCCAGCAGCCCTGGTAGCGGGATTGCAAGGGAGCAGTTCTTC CASSPGSGIAREQFF
TRBD1 TRBJ2-5 TRBV9 . TGTGCCAGCAGCTCCGGGACAGGGGACCAAGAGACCCAGTACTTC CASSSGTGDQETQYF
. TRBJ1-3 TRBV7-9 once TGTGCCAGCAGCACACCGGGACTAGGAAACACCATATATTTT CASSTPGLGNTIYF
. TRBJ2-1 TRBV6-5 . TGTGCCAGCAAGCTTCCCAGCGGTGACAATGAGCAGTTCTTC CASKLPSGDNEQFF
. TRBJ1-2 TRBV29-1 . TGCAGCGTTGAAGTTGGGCTGAGAAACTATGGCTACACCTTC CSVEVGLRNYGYTF
. TRBJ2-1 TRBV5-1 . TGCGCCAGCAGCCCGCCCCACAGGAATGAGCAGTTCTTC CASSPPHRNEQFF
TRBD2 TRBJ2-7 TRBV11-3 . TGTGCCAGCAGCTTACCCAGGACTAGCGGGACCCCCTACGAGCAGTACTTC CASSLPRTSGTPYEQYF
TRBD1 TRBJ2-7 TRBV28 . TGTGCCAGCAGTCCGAGGACAGGGGGCGCGTTCGGCTTC CASSPRTGGAFGF
TRBD1 TRBJ1-1 TRBV6-5 . TGTGCCAGCAGCCTGACAGGGGGCTTGAGGACTGAAGCTTTCTTT CASSLTGGLRTEAFF
. TRBJ2-6 TRBV7-2 once TGTGCCAGCAGCTTAGAGGTACAGGGACTCGCGGCTGGGGCCAACGTCCTGACTTTC CASSLEVQGLAAGANVLTF
TRBD2 TRBJ2-3 TRBV5-4 . TGTGCCAGCAGCATAGGACTAGCGGACACAGATACGCAGTATTTT CASSIGLADTDTQYF
. TRBJ1-4 TRBV11-2 . TGTGCCAGCACGCATGGGGTGTCCCCAGACTTTAATGAAAAACTGTTTTTT CASTHGVSPDFNEKLFF
. TRBJ2-7 TRBV29-1 . TGCAGCGTTGATCTACAGGGTGAGCAGTACTTC CSVDLQGEQYF
. TRBJ2-7 TRBV7-9 . TGTGCCAGCAGCTTAGGACACGGCCGGGGCGAGCAGTACTTC CASSLGHGRGEQYF
. TRBJ1-1 TRBV4-2 . TGTGCCAGCACACAAGGGGGTGAAGCTTTCTTT CASTQGGEAFF
. TRBJ2-5 TRBV7-3 . TGTGCCAGCAGCTTATACGCGGCGGACCAAGAGACCCAGTACTTC CASSLYAADQETQYF
. TRBJ2-1 TRBV18 . TGTGCCAGCTCACCTCCCCAAGGGGGCTCCTACAATGAGCAGTTCTTC CASSPPQGGSYNEQFF
. TRBJ2-2 TRBV7-9 once TGTGCCAGCAGCTCCAAGGCGGACACCGGGGAGCTGTTTTTT CASSSKADTGELFF
TRBD1 TRBJ2-3 TRBV4-1 . TGCGCCAGCAGCCAGACAACCGGGACAGCACTTAGCACAGATACGCAGTATTTT CASSQTTGTALSTDTQYF
. TRBJ1-4 TRBV6-5 . TGTGCCAGCAGTTACTCGACAGCTGCAACTAATGAAAAACTGTTTTTT CASSYSTAATNEKLFF
. TRBJ2-5 TRBV5-6 once TGTGCCAGCAGCTTAAGGGGCCAAGAGACCCAGTACTTC CASSLRGQETQYF
TRBD1 TRBJ2-5 TRBV7-2 . TGTGCCAGCAGCTTAGTGGACAGGCATCAAGAGACCCAGTACTTC CASSLVDRHQETQYF
. TRBJ2-3 TRBV9 . TGTGCCAGCAGCACCGACAGGTTAACTAGCACAGATACGCAGTATTTT CASSTDRLTSTDTQYF
TRBD2 TRBJ2-3 TRBV29-1 . TGCAGCGTTGTGGTTTCTAGCGGTGCAGATACGCAGTATTTT CSVVVSSGADTQYF
TRBD2 TRBJ2-1 TRBV5-6 . TGTGCCAGCAGCGATAGAGGACTAGCTGCTGAGCAGTTCTTC CASSDRGLAAEQFF
TRBD2 TRBJ2-1 TRBV2 . TGTGCCAGCACGGCTAGCGGGGATTCCTACAATGAGCAGTTCTTC CASTASGDSYNEQFF
TRBD2 TRBJ2-3 TRBV18 . TGTGCCAGCTCACCAAAATGGCAGGTCGGAGCGGGAGATCCAGATACGCAGTATTTT CASSPKWQVGAGDPDTQYF
. TRBJ2-7 TRBV7-2 . TGTGCCAGCAGCTTCTACTTATCCGAGCAGTACTTC CASSFYLSEQYF
. TRBJ2-2 TRBV27 . TGTGCCAGCAGTTTATCGGTGGTCCAACAAGCGAACACCGGGGAGCTGTTTTTT CASSLSVVQQANTGELFF
TRBD2 TRBJ2-1 TRBV5-4 . TGTGCCAGCAGCTTCGGACTAGCGGGCAATGAGCAGTTCTTC CASSFGLAGNEQFF
. TRBJ2-1 TRBV27 . TGTGCCAGCAGTTTCTTATCCCCCTACAATGAGCAGTTCTTC CASSFLSPYNEQFF